This is a list of T cell receptor beta chains from one sample in a study of blood T cells in healthy people across ages. Using its own MiXCR run on the 5' RACE reads, TCRdb lists one record per CDR3 protein. The sample lists more than 600,000 distinct CDR3 sequences; around 25% were seen once. These data were also reused for a study on T cells of mothers and their children.

Material: blood. These receptors originate from a boy between 10 and 17 years old in good health. CDR3s include the opening cysteine and the closing phenylalanine or tryptophan. Each record gives: clone size, V gene, J gene, D gene, CDR3 protein, CDR3 DNA. A D gene is named only where the DNA matches it firmly. Size is stated for part of the rows, as once, few or many counts, or as a class when the clone is expanded.

abundance: many
v_gene: TRBV20-1
j_gene: TRBJ2-1
d_gene: -
CDR3aa: CSARDTLRPAGSYNEQFF
CDR3nt: TGCAGTGCTAGAGATACACTTCGCCCTGCCGGCTCCTACAATGAGCAGTTCTTC

abundance: few
v_gene: TRBV6-2/TRBV6-3
j_gene: TRBJ2-7
d_gene: -
CDR3aa: CASSYWGRESHEQYF
CDR3nt: TGTGCCAGCAGTTACTGGGGCAGGGAATCCCACGAGCAGTACTTC

abundance: few
v_gene: TRBV5-1
j_gene: TRBJ2-1
d_gene: TRBD2
CDR3aa: CASSLKDSGSHTYNEQFF
CDR3nt: TGCGCCAGCAGCTTGAAAGATAGCGGGAGTCACACCTACAATGAGCAGTTCTTC

abundance: few
v_gene: TRBV6-2/TRBV6-3
j_gene: TRBJ2-7
d_gene: -
CDR3aa: CASSPYSGDSYEQYF
CDR3nt: TGTGCCAGCAGTCCCTACAGCGGAGACTCCTACGAGCAGTACTTC

abundance: -
v_gene: TRBV11-2
j_gene: TRBJ2-3
d_gene: -
CDR3aa: CASSSWSTGADTQYF
CDR3nt: TGTGCCAGCAGCTCATGGTCAACTGGGGCAGATACGCAGTATTTT

abundance: few
v_gene: TRBV14
j_gene: TRBJ2-1
d_gene: -
CDR3aa: CASSPYFGGEQFF
CDR3nt: TGTGCCAGCAGCCCGTATTTTGGTGGAGAGCAGTTCTTC

abundance: few
v_gene: TRBV6-5
j_gene: TRBJ2-1
d_gene: TRBD1
CDR3aa: CASRPQGASYNEQFF
CDR3nt: TGTGCCAGCAGACCCCAGGGGGCTTCCTACAATGAGCAGTTCTTC

abundance: -
v_gene: TRBV28
j_gene: TRBJ2-3
d_gene: -
CDR3aa: CASSLELTGTSTDTQYF
CDR3nt: TGTGCCAGCAGTTTAGAGCTGACAGGGACTAGCACAGATACGCAGTATTTT

abundance: -
v_gene: TRBV11-2
j_gene: TRBJ2-1
d_gene: -
CDR3aa: CASSASRGSGNEQFF
CDR3nt: TGTGCCAGCAGCGCTAGTAGGGGAAGCGGCAATGAGCAGTTCTTC

abundance: few
v_gene: TRBV20-1
j_gene: TRBJ2-7
d_gene: -
CDR3aa: CSARDGQSPSYEQYF
CDR3nt: TGCAGTGCTAGAGACGGACAGTCTCCTTCCTACGAGCAGTACTTC

abundance: -
v_gene: TRBV5-1
j_gene: TRBJ2-1
d_gene: -
CDR3aa: CASSLQGGTYNEQFF
CDR3nt: TGCGCCAGCAGCTTGCAGGGGGGCACCTACAATGAGCAGTTCTTC

abundance: -
v_gene: TRBV5-1
j_gene: TRBJ2-7
d_gene: -
CDR3aa: CASSLGLDNYEQYF
CDR3nt: TGCGCCAGCAGCTTGGGACTGGACAACTACGAGCAGTACTTC

abundance: -
v_gene: TRBV25-1
j_gene: TRBJ1-2
d_gene: -
CDR3aa: CASTRGEGSYGYTF
CDR3nt: TGTGCCAGCACCCGCGGGGAGGGTAGCTATGGCTACACCTTC

abundance: -
v_gene: TRBV5-1
j_gene: TRBJ2-5
d_gene: -
CDR3aa: CASSFGPQIQETQYF
CDR3nt: TGCGCCAGCAGTTTTGGTCCCCAGATACAAGAGACCCAGTACTTC

abundance: -
v_gene: TRBV3-1
j_gene: TRBJ2-1
d_gene: TRBD2
CDR3aa: CASSTPTSGVNNEQFF
CDR3nt: TGTGCCAGCAGCACGCCGACTAGCGGGGTAAACAATGAGCAGTTCTTC

abundance: -
v_gene: TRBV2
j_gene: TRBJ2-1
d_gene: -
CDR3aa: CASNNWGGGAAYNEQFF
CDR3nt: TGTGCCAGCAACAACTGGGGTGGGGGGGCGGCCTACAATGAGCAGTTCTTC

abundance: few
v_gene: TRBV25-1
j_gene: TRBJ1-6
d_gene: -
CDR3aa: CASSEDSGNSPLHF
CDR3nt: TGTGCCAGCAGTGAGGACTCTGGGAATTCACCCCTCCACTTT

abundance: few
v_gene: TRBV9
j_gene: TRBJ2-3
d_gene: TRBD2
CDR3aa: CASSRTSATTDTQYF
CDR3nt: TGTGCCAGCAGCCGAACTAGCGCAACCACAGATACGCAGTATTTT

abundance: -
v_gene: TRBV27
j_gene: TRBJ1-2
d_gene: -
CDR3aa: CATRGAGYGYTF
CDR3nt: TGTGCCACCCGGGGGGCAGGGTATGGCTACACCTTC

abundance: few
v_gene: TRBV4-1
j_gene: TRBJ2-7
d_gene: -
CDR3aa: CASSQEAPKGIYEQYF
CDR3nt: TGCGCCAGCAGCCAAGAAGCCCCTAAGGGGATTTACGAGCAGTACTTC

abundance: few
v_gene: TRBV4-1
j_gene: TRBJ2-1
d_gene: TRBD1
CDR3aa: CASSQQNLRDSLQFF
CDR3nt: TGCGCCAGCAGCCAACAAAATCTCCGGGACAGTTTACAGTTCTTC

abundance: few
v_gene: TRBV5-1
j_gene: TRBJ2-2
d_gene: -
CDR3aa: CASSLGLTAGTGELFF
CDR3nt: TGCGCCAGCAGCTTAGGTCTGACAGCAGGCACCGGGGAGCTGTTTTTT

abundance: -
v_gene: TRBV5-5
j_gene: TRBJ2-5
d_gene: -
CDR3aa: CASSRLLGETQYF
CDR3nt: TGTGCCAGCAGCCGCCTATTAGGCGAGACCCAGTACTTC

abundance: -
v_gene: TRBV20-1
j_gene: TRBJ1-4
d_gene: TRBD1
CDR3aa: CSASATGTGHPEEKLFF
CDR3nt: TGCAGTGCTTCTGCAACCGGGACAGGGCATCCTGAAGAAAAACTGTTTTTT

abundance: few
v_gene: TRBV7-6
j_gene: TRBJ1-4
d_gene: TRBD1
CDR3aa: CASSLGVGGEEKLFF
CDR3nt: TGTGCCAGCAGCTTAGGCGTAGGGGGCGAAGAAAAACTGTTTTTT

abundance: -
v_gene: TRBV24-1
j_gene: TRBJ2-3
d_gene: TRBD1
CDR3aa: CATSDGPGQGGADTQYF
CDR3nt: TGTGCCACCAGTGATGGTCCGGGACAGGGGGGCGCAGATACGCAGTATTTT

abundance: few
v_gene: TRBV5-1
j_gene: TRBJ2-5
d_gene: -
CDR3aa: CASSLGSTRETQYF
CDR3nt: TGCGCCAGCAGCTTGGGCTCAACGAGGGAGACCCAGTACTTC

abundance: -
v_gene: TRBV20-1
j_gene: TRBJ2-5
d_gene: -
CDR3aa: CSAQKTTRKEETQYF
CDR3nt: TGCAGTGCCCAAAAGACGACACGGAAGGAGGAGACCCAGTACTTC

abundance: few
v_gene: TRBV28
j_gene: TRBJ2-5
d_gene: TRBD1
CDR3aa: CASSRRGNQETQYF
CDR3nt: TGTGCCAGCAGTCGCAGGGGGAACCAAGAGACCCAGTACTTC

abundance: few
v_gene: TRBV12-3/TRBV12-4
j_gene: TRBJ2-5
d_gene: TRBD2
CDR3aa: CATGSGNQETQYF
CDR3nt: TGTGCCACCGGTAGCGGGAACCAAGAGACCCAGTACTTC

abundance: -
v_gene: TRBV7-2
j_gene: TRBJ2-1
d_gene: -
CDR3aa: CASSLVSALEQFF
CDR3nt: TGTGCCAGCAGCTTAGTATCAGCCTTGGAGCAGTTCTTC

abundance: -
v_gene: TRBV7-9
j_gene: TRBJ1-4
d_gene: -
CDR3aa: CASSLVPRANEKLFF
CDR3nt: TGTGCCAGCAGCTTAGTCCCGAGGGCTAATGAAAAACTGTTTTTT

abundance: -
v_gene: TRBV7-8
j_gene: TRBJ1-1
d_gene: -
CDR3aa: CASSLTERSAEAFF
CDR3nt: TGTGCCAGCAGCTTAACGGAACGGTCCGCTGAAGCTTTCTTT

abundance: -
v_gene: TRBV20-1
j_gene: TRBJ1-1
d_gene: -
CDR3aa: CSAREGPDTEAFF
CDR3nt: TGCAGTGCTAGAGAGGGCCCGGACACTGAAGCTTTCTTT

abundance: -
v_gene: TRBV7-9
j_gene: TRBJ1-1
d_gene: -
CDR3aa: CASSPQGGETEAFF
CDR3nt: TGTGCCAGCAGCCCTCAGGGTGGAGAAACTGAAGCTTTCTTT

abundance: -
v_gene: TRBV12-3/TRBV12-4
j_gene: TRBJ2-7
d_gene: -
CDR3aa: CASSFLTSYEQYF
CDR3nt: TGTGCCAGCAGTTTCTTAACCTCCTACGAGCAGTACTTC

abundance: -
v_gene: TRBV7-8
j_gene: TRBJ2-2
d_gene: -
CDR3aa: CASSWPYTGELFF
CDR3nt: TGTGCCAGCAGCTGGCCCTACACCGGGGAGCTGTTTTTT

abundance: few
v_gene: TRBV12-3/TRBV12-4
j_gene: TRBJ2-2
d_gene: TRBD2
CDR3aa: CASSYAGGGSGGELFF
CDR3nt: TGTGCCAGCAGCTACGCTGGCGGGGGGTCGGGCGGGGAGCTGTTTTTT

abundance: few
v_gene: TRBV3-1
j_gene: TRBJ2-5
d_gene: -
CDR3aa: CASSQDDQGRETQYF
CDR3nt: TGTGCCAGCAGCCAAGATGACCAGGGTCGGGAGACCCAGTACTTC

abundance: -
v_gene: TRBV29-1
j_gene: TRBJ2-7
d_gene: TRBD1
CDR3aa: CSVRQGTDEQYF
CDR3nt: TGCAGCGTCCGACAGGGGACGGACGAGCAGTACTTC

abundance: few
v_gene: TRBV15
j_gene: TRBJ2-1
d_gene: -
CDR3aa: CATSRAPWTRYNEQFF
CDR3nt: TGTGCCACCAGCAGGGCCCCCTGGACCCGCTACAATGAGCAGTTCTTC

abundance: -
v_gene: TRBV20-1
j_gene: TRBJ2-1
d_gene: -
CDR3aa: CSASRLDSQHEQFF
CDR3nt: TGCAGTGCTAGCAGACTAGATTCGCAGCATGAGCAGTTCTTC

abundance: -
v_gene: TRBV24-1
j_gene: TRBJ2-3
d_gene: -
CDR3aa: CATSDGGSNTDTQYF
CDR3nt: TGTGCCACCAGTGATGGGGGCTCCAACACAGATACGCAGTATTTT

abundance: few
v_gene: TRBV20-1
j_gene: TRBJ2-7
d_gene: -
CDR3aa: CSASPGATYEQYF
CDR3nt: TGCAGTGCTAGTCCCGGGGCCACCTACGAGCAGTACTTC

abundance: -
v_gene: TRBV28
j_gene: TRBJ2-5
d_gene: TRBD2
CDR3aa: CASSPPGGGQETQYF
CDR3nt: TGTGCCAGCAGTCCTCCGGGGGGAGGACAAGAGACCCAGTACTTC

abundance: -
v_gene: TRBV2
j_gene: TRBJ2-7
d_gene: -
CDR3aa: CASRITGINEQYF
CDR3nt: TGTGCCAGCAGAATAACAGGGATCAACGAGCAGTACTTC

abundance: -
v_gene: TRBV6-6
j_gene: TRBJ2-7
d_gene: TRBD2
CDR3aa: CASSQLGLADEQYF
CDR3nt: TGTGCCAGCAGCCAATTGGGACTAGCGGACGAGCAGTACTTC

abundance: few
v_gene: TRBV4-2
j_gene: TRBJ2-1
d_gene: -
CDR3aa: CASSHASILVPNEQFF
CDR3nt: TGTGCCAGCAGCCACGCTAGTATACTAGTTCCCAATGAGCAGTTCTTC

abundance: -
v_gene: TRBV3-1
j_gene: TRBJ1-5
d_gene: -
CDR3aa: CASSQAVQGQDQPQHF
CDR3nt: TGTGCCAGCAGCCAAGCCGTTCAGGGTCAAGATCAGCCCCAGCATTTT

abundance: -
v_gene: TRBV11-3
j_gene: TRBJ2-7
d_gene: TRBD1
CDR3aa: CASSLGDSPYEQYF
CDR3nt: TGTGCCAGCAGCTTAGGGGACAGCCCCTACGAGCAGTACTTC

abundance: -
v_gene: TRBV7-2
j_gene: TRBJ2-7
d_gene: -
CDR3aa: CASRNTGMYEQYF
CDR3nt: TGTGCCAGCAGAAATACAGGGATGTACGAGCAGTACTTC